One T cell receptor beta chain is described in this entry. The CDR3 loop spans 12 amino acids. V was shortened by 4 bases and J by 6 bases, with 8 bases between the two germline ends. As handled by the study authors: Nucleated cell number was recorded as an estimate derived from reference gene primer amplification. The protocol was immunoSEQ multiplex PCR, while the TCRdb copy is restricted to in-frame clones and leaves out a portion. That table is the source of V, J and clone size, and D and trimming were worked out from the DNA. The sample holds roughly 86,000 clones, approximately 85% seen once. The data were obtained in a study of blood T cell repertoires in COVID-19. On the study more broadly: COVID-19 samples, acute and convalescent, were from the United States, Italy and Spain.

Enrolled during active infection, Seattle patients were then followed longitudinally. Sequences were obtained from peripheral blood. This receptor was identified in a woman at least 80 years old with COVID-19, enrolled during active disease. The rearrangement uses TRBV5-3 and TRBJ2-1; the D is unclear. TRBV5-3 is an ORF, with its function uncertain. The CDR3 DNA reads as TGTGCCAGAAGCCCCGACTGCAATGAGCAGTTCTTC. This encodes CARSPDCNEQFF.